Included here is one TCR beta chain sequence, with context. Its antigen remains unknown. Isolation of total RNA was performed on whole blood, with no prior T cell sorting. The sample is drawn from a study of monozygotic twins with inflammatory bowel disease. The study, taken as a whole, reports: Data gave no support to a single strong signal or clonotype associated with IBD. Those with IBD had lower TCRbeta diversity (inverse Simpson) than their healthy co-twins did.

CDR3 length: 15 residues. The V gene's germline CDR1 is SEHNR and CDR2 FQNEAQ (reference sequence). PCR of TCRalpha and TCRbeta cDNA was nested, with two rounds of 16 and 9 cycles. TCRdb reprocessed the 5' RACE reads and reports one entry per CDR3 protein, with no DNA. The sample has 150,000 to 200,000 distinct CDR3 sequences. The specimen was blood. The V and J genes are TRBV7-9 and TRBJ1-2. This clonotype was sampled from a human donor with ulcerative colitis or Crohn's disease, or a healthy co-twin of an affected twin (not recorded which). This CDR3 reads CASSLAGEENYGYTF.